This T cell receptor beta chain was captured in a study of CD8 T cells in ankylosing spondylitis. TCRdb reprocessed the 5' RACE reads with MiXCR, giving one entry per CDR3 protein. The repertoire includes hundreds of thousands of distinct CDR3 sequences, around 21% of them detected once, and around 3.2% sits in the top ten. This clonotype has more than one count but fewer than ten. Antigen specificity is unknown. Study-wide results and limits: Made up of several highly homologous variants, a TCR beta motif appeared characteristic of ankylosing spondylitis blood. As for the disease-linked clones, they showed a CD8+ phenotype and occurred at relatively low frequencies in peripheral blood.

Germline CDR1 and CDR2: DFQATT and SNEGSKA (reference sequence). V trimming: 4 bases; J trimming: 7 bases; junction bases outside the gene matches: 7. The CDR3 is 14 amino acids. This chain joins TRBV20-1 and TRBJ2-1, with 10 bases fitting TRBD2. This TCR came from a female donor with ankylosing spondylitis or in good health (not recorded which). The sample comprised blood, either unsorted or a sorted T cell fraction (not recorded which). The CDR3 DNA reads TGCAGTGCTACTAGCGGGAGATTTTCGAATGAGCAGTTCTTC. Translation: CSATSGRFSNEQFF.